The entry below describes one TCR beta chain. Its antigen is currently unknown. Other DNA sequences in the same sample also yield this CDR3. After removal of 4 bases from V and 5 bases from J, the junction contained 10 bases not matched to a gene. The germline gives CDR1 SGHNT, CDR2 YYREEE (reference sequence). The CDR3 extends over 15 amino acids. The data stem from a study of Ad26.COV2.S vaccination and SARS-CoV-2 variants. For the study at large: Administration of Ad26.COV2.S was intramuscular, either once or twice 56 days apart.

TCRdb keeps only in-frame clones here, not all; method: immunoSEQ multiplex PCR. Among hundreds of thousands of clones listed, 83% were seen once. The treatment was: about 20 received Ad26.COV2.S at low or high dose, single or two shots; 5 received placebo; per-sample allocation not given. All samples were drawn on day 63, counting from the first vaccine or placebo injection. The administered vaccine (an Ad26 vector) expressed Wuhan-strain SARS-CoV-2 spike. Findings and caveats of the study: Researchers cautioned that TCR breadth and depth analyses may have underestimated total T cell responses. After vaccination, reports described spike-specific CD8+ and CD4+ T cell responses as showing substantial breadth.

The receptor's source is a person between 18 and 65 years old who received the Ad26.COV2.S COVID-19 vaccine or a placebo. The source material was peripheral blood, sampled in a trial of Ad26.COV2.S vaccine versus placebo. V gene TRBV5-4 combines with J gene TRBJ1-2, with 8 bases aligning to TRBD1. The CDR3 bases are TGTGCCAGCAGCAAGGACCTGACAGGGGAATATGGCTACACCTTC. Translation gives CASSKDLTGEYGYTF.